The source of this TCR beta chain is a study of blood T cell repertoires in COVID-19. Trimming removed 7 bases from V and 6 bases from J; junction bases left unmatched: 20. Per germline, CDR1 MDHEN and CDR2 SYDVKM. The CDR3 runs to 18 residues. The assay was immunoSEQ multiplex PCR, and TCRdb's table has in-frame clones only and misses some. The data hold 290,000 or so clones, with more than 75% observed a single time. V is TRBV28 and J is TRBJ2-3; TRBD1 matches 9 bases. The TCR sequence derives from a woman under 30 who had recovered from COVID-19. The sample was PBMCs or T cells enriched from blood (not recorded which). The CDR3: CASILDRGAVPTTDTQYF. The CDR3 DNA follows: TGTGCCAGCATACTAGACAGGGGGGCCGTCCCTACCACGGATACGCAGTATTTT.